One and the same sample provided the 7 T cell receptor beta chains below, sequenced in a study of control samples from healthy donors and cancer patients. Sequencing used immunoSEQ multiplex PCR; TCRdb keeps in-frame clones, though not all of them. The table has 85,000 to 110,000 clones, around 89% seen once. Sequences were obtained from PBMCs. The source of these receptors is a man in his 60s with lung cancer.

The chain has TRBV2 and TRBJ1-3; a weak D match, TRBD1 (5 bases). CDR1 SNHLY and CDR2 FYNNEI come from the germline V gene. Trimming shortened V by 1 base and J by 2 bases, and 6 bases separated the two germline ends. CDR3 length: 14 amino acids. The chain's CDR3 is CASSEGGPGNTIYF. The CDR3 nucleotides read TGTGCCAGCAGTGAAGGGGGACCTGGAAACACCATATATTTT.

V and J are TRBV10-1 and TRBJ2-5, with D maybe TRBD1 (6 bases). V was trimmed by 6 bases and J by 2 bases, leaving 13 bases between them. The CDR3 has 14 amino acids. CDR1 WNHNN and CDR2 SYGVQD come from the germline V gene (reference sequence). CDR3 coding DNA: TGCGCCAGCAGCTCCGGGACACCTCAAGAGACCCAGTACTTC. Translation gives CASSSGTPQETQYF.

This clone has more than one count but fewer than ten. This chain connects TRBV18 to TRBJ1-5, with D possibly TRBD1 on 5 matching bases. CDR1 and CDR2 from the germline V gene are KGHSH and LQKENI. With 5 bases removed from V and 0 bases from J, the gap between germline ends came to 8 bases. This CDR3 region has 14 residues. CDR3 nucleotides: TGTGCCAGCTCATGGGGGGATAGCAATCAGCCCCAGCATTTT. This codes for CASSWGDSNQPQHF.

The chain recombines TRBV12-3 or TRBV12-4 with TRBJ1-3; no clear D. The V and J ends lost 8 bases and 0 bases respectively, with 8 bases between them. This CDR3 region has 13 residues. CDR3 in amino acids: CASEISSGNTIYF. The DNA for the CDR3 is TGTGCCAGCGAGATCAGCTCTGGAAACACCATATATTTT.

The rearrangement links TRBV6-6 to TRBJ2-2; D uncertain. The CDR3 extends over 13 amino acids. CDR1 and CDR2 from the germline V gene are MNHNY and SVGAGI (reference sequence). Trimming left V 10 bases short and J 0 bases short, with 9 bases between. Here the CDR3 DNA reads TGTGCCACCCATGGAACGAACACCGGGGAGCTGTTTTTT. As protein: CATHGTNTGELFF.

The genes are TRBV7-3 and TRBJ2-5, with D perhaps TRBD1 or TRBD2 (6 bases each). Trimming shortened V by 5 bases and J by 1 base, and 14 bases separated the two germline ends. Germline CDR1 and CDR2: SGHTA and FQGTGA. CDR3 length equals 15 residues. DNA for the CDR3: TGTGCCAGCAGCCCCGTACGGGGGCCCCAAGAGACCCAGTACTTC. Its translation: CASSPVRGPQETQYF.

The chain joins TRBV5-4 to TRBJ1-2, with D uncertain. The V end was cut by 4 bases, the J end by 0 bases, with 4 bases between. The CDR3 has 12 residues. The V gene's germline CDR1 is SGHNT and CDR2 YYREEE (reference sequence). The CDR3 nucleotides are TGTGCCAGCAGCGGTACTAACTATGGCTACACCTTC. It is translated as CASSGTNYGYTF.